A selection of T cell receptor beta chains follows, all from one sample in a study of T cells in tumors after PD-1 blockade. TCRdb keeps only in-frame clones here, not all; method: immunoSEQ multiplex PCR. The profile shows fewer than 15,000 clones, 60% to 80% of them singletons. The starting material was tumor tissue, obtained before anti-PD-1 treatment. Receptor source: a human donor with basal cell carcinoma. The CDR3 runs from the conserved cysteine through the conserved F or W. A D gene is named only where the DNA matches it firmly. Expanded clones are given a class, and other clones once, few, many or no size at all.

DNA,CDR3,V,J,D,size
TGTGCCAGCAGCTTATCTCCTAGCGGGGTGGGGTGGTACAATGAGCAGTTCTTC,CASSLSPSGVGWYNEQFF,TRBV7-3,TRBJ2-1,TRBD2,NA
TGCGCCAGCAGCCAAGCGCGGGGGGGAACCGGGGAGCTGTTTTTT,CASSQARGGTGELFF,TRBV4-3,TRBJ2-2,TRBD2,NA
TGTGCCAGCAGCTTCCAGGGGGCCTTTGAAAAACTGTTTTTT,CASSFQGAFEKLFF,TRBV5-6,TRBJ1-4,TRBD1,few
TGTGCCAGCAGCATAGTTAGGACCACAATTTACACCGGGGAGCTGTTTTTT,CASSIVRTTIYTGELFF,TRBV21-1,TRBJ2-2,NA,NA
TGCGCCAGCAGCCGAGGGCCAGAAGAGACCCAGTACTTC,CASSRGPEETQYF,TRBV5-1,TRBJ2-5,NA,NA
TGTGCCATCAGTGAATTCGGGGCCACTGAAGCTTTCTTT,CAISEFGATEAFF,TRBV10-3,TRBJ1-1,NA,NA
TGTGCCAGTATAGGGGACTCCTCGGCTGAAGCTTTCTTT,CASIGDSSAEAFF,TRBV19,TRBJ1-1,NA,medium-sized
TGTGCCACAGAGACAGGGGGGTCATACAATGAGCAGTTCTTC,CATETGGSYNEQFF,TRBV24-1,TRBJ2-1,TRBD1,NA
TGTGCCAGCAGCTTAGGCGCCAGGGGAGGTAACATGGCTTTCTTT,CASSLGARGGNMAFF,TRBV13,TRBJ1-1,NA,NA
TGTGCCAGTAGTATGGGGAAGGGTAAGCAGCCCCAGCATTTT,CASSMGKGKQPQHF,TRBV19,TRBJ1-5,NA,medium-sized
TGTGCCAGCAGCTTAGAACACAGCTCTGGAAACACCATATATTTT,CASSLEHSSGNTIYF,TRBV7-6,TRBJ1-3,NA,once
TGTGCCAGCAGCTTGGAGGGCAGGGCCACAGATACGCAGTATTTT,CASSLEGRATDTQYF,TRBV5-6,TRBJ2-3,NA,NA
TGCGCCAGCAGCTTACTAGCGGGGGGGCGAGATACGCAGTATTTT,CASSLLAGGRDTQYF,TRBV5-1,TRBJ2-3,TRBD2,NA
TGCAGCGAAAGGGACAGTCTAACAAGCCCTGGCACAGATACGCAGTATTTT,CSERDSLTSPGTDTQYF,TRBV29-1,TRBJ2-3,TRBD1,NA
TGTGCCAGCAGCTTCACAGGGACTAGTCAGCCCCAGCATTTT,CASSFTGTSQPQHF,TRBV5-6,TRBJ1-5,NA,medium-sized
TGTGCCAGCGCCAGGGGGGGCTACAATGAGCAGTTCTTC,CASARGGYNEQFF,TRBV6-5,TRBJ2-1,NA,NA
TGTGCCATCAGTGAGGGGTCAGCAAATTACAACACTGAAGCTTTCTTT,CAISEGSANYNTEAFF,TRBV10-3,TRBJ1-1,NA,NA
TGTGCCAGCAGCCAAGTCGGAGTGCGGGGGGAGCTGTTTTTT,CASSQVGVRGELFF,TRBV3-1/TRBV3-2,TRBJ2-2,NA,NA
TGTGCCACCAGTGATTTCTCCTACAATGAGCAGTTCTTC,CATSDFSYNEQFF,TRBV24-1,TRBJ2-1,NA,NA
TGTGCCAGCAGCCGGGCGGGGCGAAACACTGAAGCTTTCTTT,CASSRAGRNTEAFF,TRBV3-1/TRBV3-2,TRBJ1-1,NA,medium-sized
TGCAGTGCTAGCCCTTCTGGCCAGCAGTATTTT,CSASPSGQQYF,TRBV20-1,TRBJ2-3,NA,NA
TGTGCCAGCAGTACCCGGGACAACGGTGTATGGGATGAGCAGTTCTTC,CASSTRDNGVWDEQFF,TRBV6-2/TRBV6-3,TRBJ2-1,NA,NA
TGTGCCAGTAGCCCCACAGGGCTCTCCTACGAGCAGTACTTC,CASSPTGLSYEQYF,TRBV19,TRBJ2-7,NA,NA
TGTGCCATCGGGAGACAGGGTAATTCACCCCTCCACTTT,CAIGRQGNSPLHF,TRBV10-3,TRBJ1-6,TRBD1,few
TGCAGCGTTCGGACAGGGGGTGGAAAACTGTTTTTT,CSVRTGGGKLFF,TRBV29-1,TRBJ1-4,TRBD1,NA
TGTGCCACACTATCAGGGGACCGAGGAAACACCATATATTTT,CATLSGDRGNTIYF,TRBV28,TRBJ1-3,NA,NA
TGCGCCAGCAGCTTGAACGGCGGGACTAGCACAGATACGCAGTATTTT,CASSLNGGTSTDTQYF,TRBV5-1,TRBJ2-3,NA,NA
TGTGCCAGCAGCTACGAACGCGGCACTAATGAAAAACTGTTTTTT,CASSYERGTNEKLFF,TRBV2,TRBJ1-4,NA,once
TGCAGCGTCGCAGGGTCAACTAATGAAAAACTGTTTTTT,CSVAGSTNEKLFF,TRBV29-1,TRBJ1-4,NA,NA
TGTGCCAGCAGTGACGGGGGGCGCAGGACCTACAATGAGCAGTTCTTC,CASSDGGRRTYNEQFF,TRBV6-4,TRBJ2-1,NA,NA
TGCGCCAGCAGCCCCACGGGGTCGGATAATGAAAAACTGTTTTTT,CASSPTGSDNEKLFF,TRBV5-1,TRBJ1-4,NA,NA
TGTGCCAGCGGATACAGGGGGCTCAATGAGCAGTTCTTC,CASGYRGLNEQFF,TRBV6-5,TRBJ2-1,TRBD1,NA
TGTGCCACCAGCAGAGGGGGGGCGGAACGGGAGACCCAGTACTTC,CATSRGGAERETQYF,TRBV15,TRBJ2-5,NA,NA
TGTGCCAGCAGCACCTCAGGGTTCGCTAATGAAAAACTGTTTTTT,CASSTSGFANEKLFF,TRBV7-2,TRBJ1-4,NA,NA
TGTGCCAGCAGTTACGCCGGGACAGGGAACACCGGGGAGCTGTTTTTT,CASSYAGTGNTGELFF,TRBV6-2/TRBV6-3,TRBJ2-2,TRBD1,NA
TGTGCCAGCAGCTTCAACTACAATGAGCAGTTCTTC,CASSFNYNEQFF,TRBV11-1,TRBJ2-1,NA,NA
TGCGCCAGCAGCCAAGCGAGGCGGGGGGCTTACAATGAGCAGTTCTTC,CASSQARRGAYNEQFF,TRBV4-3,TRBJ2-1,TRBD2,NA
TGTGCCAGTAGTCAGGATTTGTCAGAAGCTTTCTTT,CASSQDLSEAFF,TRBV19,TRBJ1-1,NA,once
TGTGCCAGCAGCTATCAAACGAGGACTAGCGGATACAATGAGCAGTTCTTC,CASSYQTRTSGYNEQFF,TRBV7-2,TRBJ2-1,TRBD2,once
TGTGCCAGCAGGGAACAGGGGGATGGTGAAAAACTGTTTTTT,CASREQGDGEKLFF,TRBV7-8,TRBJ1-4,TRBD1,NA